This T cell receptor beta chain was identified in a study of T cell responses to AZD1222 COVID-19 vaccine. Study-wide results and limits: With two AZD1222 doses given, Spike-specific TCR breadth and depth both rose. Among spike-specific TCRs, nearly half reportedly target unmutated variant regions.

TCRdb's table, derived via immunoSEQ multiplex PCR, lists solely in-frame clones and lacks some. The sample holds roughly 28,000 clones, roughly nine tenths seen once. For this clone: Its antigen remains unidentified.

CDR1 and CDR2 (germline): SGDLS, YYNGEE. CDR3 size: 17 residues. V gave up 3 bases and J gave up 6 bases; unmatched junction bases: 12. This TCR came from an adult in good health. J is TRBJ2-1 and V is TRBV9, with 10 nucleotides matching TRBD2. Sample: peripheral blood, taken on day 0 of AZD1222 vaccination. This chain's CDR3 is CASSERSLAGHLNEQFF. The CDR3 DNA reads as TGTGCCAGCAGCGAGAGATCACTAGCGGGACACCTCAATGAGCAGTTCTTC.